This T cell receptor (beta chain) was sequenced for a study of CD8 T cells in ankylosing spondylitis. General study results and limits: A motif of fewer than ten highly homologous TCR beta variants was seen as apparently characteristic of ankylosing spondylitis blood.

MiXCR, run by TCRdb on the 5' RACE reads, gives a single entry per CDR3 protein. The data contain about 540,000 distinct CDR3 sequences, about 13% of them singletons. From germline, CDR1 is DFQATT and CDR2 SNEGSKA (reference sequence). V shed 6 bases and J shed 5 bases, with 14 bases lying between them. The CDR3 spans 13 residues. Remarks on this clonotype: The antigen is unknown.

This chain joins TRBV20-1 and TRBJ2-1; D is possibly TRBD1 or TRBD2 (5 bases each). Sequencing was done on a sample of blood, either unsorted or a sorted T cell fraction (not recorded which). The TCR sequence derives from a male donor with ankylosing spondylitis. CDR3 nucleotide sequence: TGCAGTGCCCTCGGGACCGGGAACAATGAGCAGTTCTTC. Translated, it gives CSALGTGNNEQFF.